Listed here are 20 T cell receptor beta chains from one sample, sequenced in a study of cytomegalovirus exposure and HLA in healthy donors. The PCR was carried out with 60 Vbeta primers and 13 Jbeta primers. The repertoire was sequenced with immunoSEQ multiplex PCR; TCRdb's copy has only in-frame clones and lacks some. This table holds some 140,000 clones, more than 60% found once. The source material was PBMCs. These receptors originate from a woman aged 40 to 55 in good health and CMV-seronegative.

J is TRBJ2-7 and V is TRBV4-1; D possibly corresponds to TRBD2 (6 bases). This CDR3 comprises 14 residues. CDR1 and CDR2 (germline): MGHRA, YSYEKL. V lost 6 bases and J lost 2, with 14 bases in between. The CDR3 here is CASSPDPGAYEQYF. The CDR3, as DNA: TGCGCCAGCAGTCCAGACCCGGGGGCCTACGAGCAGTACTTC.

The genes are TRBV6-4 and TRBJ1-6, with 8 bases aligning to TRBD1. Trimming at V came to 2 bases and at J to 8 bases, leaving 8 bases not matched to a gene. Germline CDR1 is MRHNA and CDR2 is SNTAGT. This CDR3 contains 16 residues. The CDR3 region has the DNA TGTGCCAGCAGTGACGAACATGGGACAGGCTATTCACCCCTCCACTTT. This gives the protein CASSDEHGTGYSPLHF.

This sequence joins TRBV10-3 and TRBJ2-7, with a tentative D call TRBD1 (5 bases). Trimming stripped 3 bases from V and 1 base from J, with 10 bases between. This CDR3 comprises 14 residues. The germline V gene encodes CDR1 ENHRY and CDR2 SYGVKD. CDR3 sequence (DNA): TGTGCCATCAGTGACCAACAGGAATCCTACGAGCAGTACTTC. This gives the protein CAISDQQESYEQYF.

The gene calls are TRBV5-1 and TRBJ2-7; TRBD1 might be the D (7 bases). The ends were cut back, 0 bases at V and 2 bases at J, with 15 bases in the middle. The CDR3 is 16 residues long. CDR1 is SGHRS and CDR2 is YFSETQ in the germline V gene. DNA for the CDR3: TGCGCCAGCAGCTTGGAGGAGGGGGCCAGAACCTACGAGCAGTACTTC. Its protein product is CASSLEEGARTYEQYF.

The chain recombines TRBV29-1 with TRBJ2-1; TRBD2 is a possible D gene (5 bases). The CDR3 runs to 15 residues. The germline gives CDR1 SQVTM, CDR2 ANQGSEA. V lost 8 bases to trimming and J lost 6 bases, with 23 bases between them. The CDR3 reads CSSSDLVTSPNEQFF. In nucleotides, the CDR3 is TGCAGCTCCTCTGATTTGGTTACTAGTCCCAATGAGCAGTTCTTC.

The genes are TRBV5-1 and TRBJ2-3; D might be TRBD1 (6 bases). The CDR3 length is 17 residues. V dropped 3 bases and J dropped 7 bases, with 24 bases sitting between them. Germline CDR1 and CDR2: SGHRS and YFSETQ. CDR3 nucleotide sequence: TGCGCCAGCAGCTGGCCCAGGCAGGGGCCCATTGGGTATACGCAGTATTTT. It specifies CASSWPRQGPIGYTQYF. Filled out from reference TRBV5-1 and TRBJ2-3, the complete variable domain reads KAGVTQTPRYLIKTRGQQVTLSCSPISGHRSVSWYQQTPGQGLQFLFEYFSETQRNKGNFPGRFSGRQFSNSRSEMNVSTLELGDSALYLCASSWPRQGPIGYTQYFGPGTRLTVL.

V and J are TRBV11-2 and TRBJ2-3, with D tentatively TRBD2 (6 bases). Deletions cut 5 bases from V and 1 base from J, with 10 bases between. Germline CDR1 and CDR2: SGHAT and FQNNGV. The CDR3 is made up of 14 amino acids. CDR3 coding DNA: TGTGCCAGCAGCCCGTGGGGGGGCACAGATACGCAGTATTTT. It is translated as CASSPWGGTDTQYF.

The gene calls are TRBV19 and TRBJ1-1; D ambiguous. The CDR3 spans 17 residues. Trimming removed 0 bases from V and 0 bases from J, with 14 bases in between. Per germline, CDR1 LNHDA and CDR2 SQIVND (reference sequence). The CDR3: CASSIDLTDHMNTEAFF. CDR3 nucleotides: TGTGCCAGTAGTATAGATCTTACAGATCACATGAACACTGAAGCTTTCTTT. Full variable domain (outside the CDR3, taken from reference TRBV19 and TRBJ1-1): DGGITQSPKYLFRKEGQNVTLSCEQNLNHDAMYWYRQDPGQGLRLIYYSQIVNDFQKGDIAEGYSVSREKKESFPLTVTSAQKNPTAFYLCASSIDLTDHMNTEAFFGQGTRLTVV.

This CDR3 is CASSLDGRGYEKLFF. The CDR3 region has the DNA TGTGCCAGCAGCTTAGATGGCAGGGGGTATGAAAAACTGTTTTTT. V and J are TRBV11-2 and TRBJ1-4; 7 bases are shared with TRBD1. CDR3 length equals 15 residues. V was pared by 0 bases and J by 6 bases, with 4 bases of the junction left unmatched. From germline, CDR1 is SGHAT and CDR2 FQNNGV. The full variable domain, in which reference TRBV11-2 and TRBJ1-4 provide the parts outside the CDR3, is EAGVAQSPRYKIIEKRQSVAFWCNPISGHATLYWYQQILGQGPKLLIQFQNNGVVDDSQLPKDRFSAERLKGVDSTLKIQPAKLEDSAVYLCASSLDGRGYEKLFFGSGTQLSVL.

In this sample, this clone turned up a few times. This CDR3 is CASSLRGGGSYTF. DNA of the CDR3: TGTGCCAGCAGCTTAAGAGGGGGTGGAAGCTACACCTTC. The V gene is TRBV7-2, the J gene TRBJ1-2; D might be TRBD1 (6 bases). V dropped 2 bases and J dropped 9 bases, with 13 bases sitting between them. Germline CDR1 SGHTA, CDR2 FQGNSA. This CDR3 region has 13 residues.

In its sample, this clone was seen once. The chain employs TRBV27 and TRBJ1-2, with no clear D. CDR3 length: 14 amino acids. Per the germline V gene, CDR1 is MNHEY and CDR2 is SMNVEV (reference sequence). V dropped 1 base and J dropped 8 bases, with 14 bases sitting between them. The CDR3 reads CASSLWAGGGGYTF. DNA of the CDR3: TGTGCCAGCAGTTTATGGGCGGGCGGAGGGGGCTACACCTTC.

The V gene is TRBV10-2, the J gene TRBJ2-7, with D possibly matching TRBD1 (6 bases). The V gene lost 6 bases and the J gene lost 3 bases, with 12 bases spanning the gap. Germline V gives CDR1 WSHSY, CDR2 SAAADI. This CDR3 has 13 amino acids. CDR3 sequence reads: CASRKLRGYEQYF. The CDR3 nucleotides are TGCGCCAGCAGGAAACTCAGGGGCTACGAGCAGTACTTC.

The chain couples TRBV5-5 to TRBJ1-5; 9 bases are shared with TRBD1. Trimming removed 3 bases from V and 0 bases from J; junction bases left unmatched: 4. The V gene's germline CDR1 is SGHKS and CDR2 YYEKEE (reference sequence). The CDR3 spans 16 residues. The CDR3 nucleotides are TGTGCCAGCAGCTGGGGACAGGGCTATAGCAATCAGCCCCAGCATTTT. Amino acids: CASSWGQGYSNQPQHF.

To note about this clone: Because the CDR3 is missing its conserved closing phenylalanine or tryptophan, this is likely a read error. The V gene is TRBV5-4, the J gene TRBJ2-7, with TRBD1 identical over 7 bases. The CDR3 runs to 14 residues. With 1 base clipped from V and 4 bases from J, the junction kept 5 bases outside the gene matches. Germline V gene data show CDR1 as SGHNT and CDR2 as YYREEE (reference sequence). In DNA form, the CDR3 reads TGTGCCAGCAGCTTGTCGACAGGGTCGTACGAGCAGTACCTC. Its protein product is CASSLSTGSYEQYL.

The rearrangement uses TRBV19 and TRBJ1-2, with TRBD1 as a possible D gene (5 bases). Trimming removed 4 bases from V and 4 bases from J, with 10 bases in between. From germline, CDR1 is LNHDA and CDR2 SQIVND (reference sequence). The CDR3 length is 13 residues. CDR3 nucleotides: TGTGCCAGTAGTAACGGGGGAGGCTATGGCTACACCTTC. Translating gives CASSNGGGYGYTF. The full variable domain, completed using reference TRBV19 and TRBJ1-2, is DGGITQSPKYLFRKEGQNVTLSCEQNLNHDAMYWYRQDPGQGLRLIYYSQIVNDFQKGDIAEGYSVSREKKESFPLTVTSAQKNPTAFYLCASSNGGGYGYTFGSGTRLTVV.

The count of this clone is one. V usage is TRBV6-1 and J usage is TRBJ2-1; TRBD2 aligns across 14 bases. This CDR3 has 14 amino acids. V shed 5 bases, J shed 7 bases, and the junction held 1 base outside the gene matches. Germline V lookup: CDR1 MNHNS, CDR2 SASEGT. This chain's CDR3 is CASSRLAGGNEQFF. In nucleotides, the CDR3 is TGTGCCAGCAGTAGACTAGCGGGAGGGAATGAGCAGTTCTTC.

The chain has TRBV7-6 and TRBJ2-7; TRBD2 agrees at 7 bases. This CDR3 comprises 15 residues. Germline V gene data show CDR1 as SGHVS and CDR2 as FNYEAQ. Trimming at V came to 5 bases and at J to 3 bases, leaving 10 bases not matched to a gene. The CDR3 DNA reads as TGTGCCAGCAGCCGCCTAGCGGCGGGGATCTACGAGCAGTACTTC. This encodes CASSRLAAGIYEQYF.

The rearrangement joins TRBV28 to TRBJ2-7; TRBD1 matches at 9 bases. The ends lost 7 bases at V and 3 bases at J; junction bases unmatched: 4. CDR1 MDHEN and CDR2 SYDVKM come from the germline V gene. CDR3 length: 13 amino acids. The CDR3: CASMGQGGYEQYF. Here the CDR3 DNA reads TGTGCCAGCATGGGACAGGGAGGCTACGAGCAGTACTTC.

The V and J genes are TRBV29-1 and TRBJ2-7, with 7 bases identical to TRBD1. The J segment lost 3 bases and the V segment lost 7 bases, leaving 9 bases of the junction unmatched. The CDR3 sequence is 13 residues long. CDR1 and CDR2 from the germline V gene are SQVTM and ANQGSEA. The CDR3 coding sequence is TGCAGCGCCTACGGGACAGAAAGCTACGAGCAGTACTTC. It is translated as CSAYGTESYEQYF.

The V and J genes are TRBV28 and TRBJ1-6, with D possibly TRBD1 on 6 matching bases. CDR3 length: 14 residues. The V end was cut by 8 bases, the J end by 4 bases, with 12 bases between. Germline V gene data show CDR1 as MDHEN and CDR2 as SYDVKM. The CDR3 loop is CASGRGSYNSPLHF. The CDR3 DNA sequence: TGTGCCAGCGGGAGGGGGTCTTATAATTCACCCCTCCACTTT.